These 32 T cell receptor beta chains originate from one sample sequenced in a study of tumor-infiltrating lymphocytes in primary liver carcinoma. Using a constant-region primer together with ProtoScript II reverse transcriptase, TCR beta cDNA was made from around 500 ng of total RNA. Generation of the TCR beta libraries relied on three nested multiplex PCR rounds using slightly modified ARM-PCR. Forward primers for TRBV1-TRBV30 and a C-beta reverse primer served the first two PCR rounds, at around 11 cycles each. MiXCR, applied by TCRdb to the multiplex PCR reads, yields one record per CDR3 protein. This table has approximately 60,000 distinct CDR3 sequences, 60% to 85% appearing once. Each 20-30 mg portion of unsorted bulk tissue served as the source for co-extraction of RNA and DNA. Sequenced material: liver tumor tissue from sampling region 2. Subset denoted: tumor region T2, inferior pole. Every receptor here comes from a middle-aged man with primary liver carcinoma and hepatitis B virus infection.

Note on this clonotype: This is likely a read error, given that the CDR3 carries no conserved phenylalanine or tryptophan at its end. DNA of the CDR3: TGTGCCATCAGTGAGATGAGCGGAGGTTACAATGAGCAGTTCATT. Translating it yields CAISEMSGGYNEQFI. This chain links TRBV10-3 with TRBJ2-1; D perhaps matches TRBD2 (5 bases). Germline assignment: CDR1 ENHRY and CDR2 SYGVKD. The germline V and J ends were trimmed by 2 bases and 4 bases, with 12 bases remaining between them. The CDR3 covers 15 residues.

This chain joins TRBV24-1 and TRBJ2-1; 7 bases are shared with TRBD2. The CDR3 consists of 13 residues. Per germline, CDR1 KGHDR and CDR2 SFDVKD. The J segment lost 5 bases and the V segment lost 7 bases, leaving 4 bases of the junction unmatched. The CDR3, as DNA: TGTGCCACCAGCGGGACTACAAACAATGAGCAGTTCTTC. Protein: CATSGTTNNEQFF.

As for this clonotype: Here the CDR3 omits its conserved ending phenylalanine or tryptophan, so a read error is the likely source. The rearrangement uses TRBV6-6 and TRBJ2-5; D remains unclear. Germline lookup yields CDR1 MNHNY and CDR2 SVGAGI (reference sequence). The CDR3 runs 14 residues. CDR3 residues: CASGYQWQEETQYS. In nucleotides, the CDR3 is TGTGCCAGCGGTTACCAATGGCAGGAAGAGACCCAGTACTCC.

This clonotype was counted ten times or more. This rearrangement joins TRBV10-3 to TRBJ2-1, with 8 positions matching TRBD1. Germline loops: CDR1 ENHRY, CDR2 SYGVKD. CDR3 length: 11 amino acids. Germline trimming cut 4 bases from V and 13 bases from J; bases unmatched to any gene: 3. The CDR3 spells CAISGGTGQFF. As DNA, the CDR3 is TGTGCCATCAGTGGTGGGACAGGTCAGTTCTTC.

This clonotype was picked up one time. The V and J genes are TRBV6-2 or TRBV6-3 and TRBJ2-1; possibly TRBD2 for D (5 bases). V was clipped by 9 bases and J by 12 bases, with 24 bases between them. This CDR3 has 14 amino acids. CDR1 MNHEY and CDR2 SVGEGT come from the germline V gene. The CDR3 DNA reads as TGTGCCAGTAGGGCCAGCGGTCGGCGGGTTGGGCAGTTCTTC. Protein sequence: CASRASGRRVGQFF.

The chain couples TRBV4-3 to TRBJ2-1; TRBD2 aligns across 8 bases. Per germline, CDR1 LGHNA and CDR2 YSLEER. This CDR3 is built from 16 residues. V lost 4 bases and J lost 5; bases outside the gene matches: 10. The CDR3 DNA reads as TGCGCCAGCAGCCCTGCGGGACTAGTACTGAACAATGAGCAGTTCTTC. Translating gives CASSPAGLVLNNEQFF.

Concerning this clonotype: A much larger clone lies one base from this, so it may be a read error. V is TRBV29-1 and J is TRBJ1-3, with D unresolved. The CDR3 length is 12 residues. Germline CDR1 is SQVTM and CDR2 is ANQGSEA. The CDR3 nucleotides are TGCAGCGTTGAGGGAGATGGAAACGCCATATATTTT. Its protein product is CSVEGDGNAIYF.

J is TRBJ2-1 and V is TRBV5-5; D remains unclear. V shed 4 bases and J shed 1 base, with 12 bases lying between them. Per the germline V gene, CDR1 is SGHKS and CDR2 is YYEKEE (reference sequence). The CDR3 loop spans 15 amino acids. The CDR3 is CASSHVKGSYNEQFF. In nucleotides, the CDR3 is TGTGCCAGCAGCCATGTAAAGGGTTCCTACAATGAGCAGTTCTTC.

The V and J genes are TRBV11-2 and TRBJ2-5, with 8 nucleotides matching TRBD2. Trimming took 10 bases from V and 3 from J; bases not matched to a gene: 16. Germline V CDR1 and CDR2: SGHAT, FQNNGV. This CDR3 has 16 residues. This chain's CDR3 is CANSQTTGGGKETQYF. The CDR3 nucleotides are TGTGCCAACAGTCAGACTACTGGCGGGGGGAAAGAGACCCAGTACTTC.

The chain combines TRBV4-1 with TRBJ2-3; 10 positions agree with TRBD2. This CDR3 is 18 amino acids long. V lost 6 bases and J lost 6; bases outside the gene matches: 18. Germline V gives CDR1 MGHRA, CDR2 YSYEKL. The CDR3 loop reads CASSQIIVLAGVTDTQYF. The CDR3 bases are TGCGCCAGCAGTCAGATCATTGTCCTAGCGGGAGTCACCGATACGCAGTATTTT.

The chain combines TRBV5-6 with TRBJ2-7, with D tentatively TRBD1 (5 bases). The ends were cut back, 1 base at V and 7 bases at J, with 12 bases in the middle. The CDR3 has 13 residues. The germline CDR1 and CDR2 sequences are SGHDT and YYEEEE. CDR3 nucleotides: TGTGCCAGCAGCTTGTTCAGGGTGGGGGAGCAGTACTTC. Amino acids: CASSLFRVGEQYF.

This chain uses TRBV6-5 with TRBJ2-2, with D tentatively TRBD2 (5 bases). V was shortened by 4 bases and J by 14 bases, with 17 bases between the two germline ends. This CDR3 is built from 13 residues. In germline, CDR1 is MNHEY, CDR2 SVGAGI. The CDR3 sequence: CASSSRRTGVLFF. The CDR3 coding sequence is TGTGCCAGCAGTTCCCGTAGAACCGGGGTACTGTTTTTT.

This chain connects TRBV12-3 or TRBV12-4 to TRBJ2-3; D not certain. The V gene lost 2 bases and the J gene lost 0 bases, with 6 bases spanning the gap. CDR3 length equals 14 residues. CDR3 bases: TGTGCCAGCAGTTTATTACGGAGCACAGATACGCAGTATTTT. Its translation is CASSLLRSTDTQYF.

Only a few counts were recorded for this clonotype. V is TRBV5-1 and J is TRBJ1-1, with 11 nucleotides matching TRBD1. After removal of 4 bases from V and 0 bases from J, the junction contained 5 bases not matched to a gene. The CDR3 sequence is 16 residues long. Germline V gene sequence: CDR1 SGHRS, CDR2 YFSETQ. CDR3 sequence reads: CASSTGTGGMNTEAFF. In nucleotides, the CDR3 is TGCGCCAGCAGCACCGGGACAGGGGGAATGAACACTGAAGCTTTCTTT.

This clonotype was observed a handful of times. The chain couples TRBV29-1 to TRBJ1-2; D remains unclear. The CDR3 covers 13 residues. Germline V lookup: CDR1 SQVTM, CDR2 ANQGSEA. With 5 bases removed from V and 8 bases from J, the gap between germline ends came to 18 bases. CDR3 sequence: CSVPAASADGYTF. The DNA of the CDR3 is TGCAGCGTTCCAGCGGCCTCGGCGGACGGCTACACCTTC.

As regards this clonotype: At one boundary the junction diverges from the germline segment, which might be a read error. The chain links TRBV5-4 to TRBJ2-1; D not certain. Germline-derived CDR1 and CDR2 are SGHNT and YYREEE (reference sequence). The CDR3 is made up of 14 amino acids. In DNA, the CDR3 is TGTGACAGCAGCTCCTCCGGGTTCTCCAATGAGCAGTTCTTC. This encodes CDSSSSGFSNEQFF.

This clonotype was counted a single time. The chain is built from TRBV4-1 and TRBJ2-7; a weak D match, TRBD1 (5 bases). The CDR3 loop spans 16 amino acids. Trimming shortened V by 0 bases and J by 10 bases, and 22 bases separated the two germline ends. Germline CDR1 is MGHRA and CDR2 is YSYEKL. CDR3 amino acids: CASSQDRTGATLDQYV. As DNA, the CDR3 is TGCGCCAGCAGCCAAGATCGAACAGGTGCCACCCTCGATCAGTACGTC.

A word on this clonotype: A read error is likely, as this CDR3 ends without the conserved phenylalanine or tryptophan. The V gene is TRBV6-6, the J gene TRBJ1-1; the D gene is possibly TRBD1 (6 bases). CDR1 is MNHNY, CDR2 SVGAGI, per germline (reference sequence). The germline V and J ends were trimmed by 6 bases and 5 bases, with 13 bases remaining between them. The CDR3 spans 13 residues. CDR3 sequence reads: CASSIGGTTEAFL. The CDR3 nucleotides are TGTGCCAGCAGCATAGGGGGGACTACTGAAGCTTTCCTT.

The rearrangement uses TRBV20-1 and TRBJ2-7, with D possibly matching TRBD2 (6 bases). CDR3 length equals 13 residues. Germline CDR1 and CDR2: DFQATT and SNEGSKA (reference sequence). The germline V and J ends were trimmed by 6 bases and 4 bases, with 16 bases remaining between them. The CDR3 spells CSAPVVGGYEQYF. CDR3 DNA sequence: TGCAGTGCCCCCGTTGTGGGAGGTTACGAGCAGTACTTC.

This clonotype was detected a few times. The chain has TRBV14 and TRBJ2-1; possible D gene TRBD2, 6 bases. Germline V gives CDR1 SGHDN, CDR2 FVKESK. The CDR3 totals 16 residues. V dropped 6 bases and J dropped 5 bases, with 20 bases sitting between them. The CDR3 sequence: CASSAVAEWVNNEQFF. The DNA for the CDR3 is TGTGCCAGCAGTGCTGTAGCGGAATGGGTAAACAATGAGCAGTTCTTC.

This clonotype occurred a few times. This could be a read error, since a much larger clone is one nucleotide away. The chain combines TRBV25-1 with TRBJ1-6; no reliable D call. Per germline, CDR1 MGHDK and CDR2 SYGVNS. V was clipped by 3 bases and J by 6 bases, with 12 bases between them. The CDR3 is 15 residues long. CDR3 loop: CASSDRGICNSPLHF. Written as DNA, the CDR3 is TGTGCCAGCAGTGATCGAGGCATCTGTAATTCACCCCTCCACTTT.

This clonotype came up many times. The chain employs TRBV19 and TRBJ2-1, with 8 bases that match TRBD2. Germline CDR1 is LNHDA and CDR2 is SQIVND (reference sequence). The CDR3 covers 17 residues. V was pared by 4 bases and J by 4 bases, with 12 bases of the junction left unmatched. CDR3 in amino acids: CASSTVFGAGVYNEQFF. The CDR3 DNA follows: TGTGCCAGTAGTACGGTCTTTGGAGCGGGAGTGTACAATGAGCAGTTCTTC.

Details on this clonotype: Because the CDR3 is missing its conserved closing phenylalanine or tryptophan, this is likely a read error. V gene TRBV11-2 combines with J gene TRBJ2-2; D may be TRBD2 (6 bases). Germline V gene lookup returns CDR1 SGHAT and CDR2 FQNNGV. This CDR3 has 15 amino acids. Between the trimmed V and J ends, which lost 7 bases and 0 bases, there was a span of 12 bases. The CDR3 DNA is TGTGCCAGCACCTTTGCGGGACCGAACACCGGGGAGCTGTTTATT. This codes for CASTFAGPNTGELFI.

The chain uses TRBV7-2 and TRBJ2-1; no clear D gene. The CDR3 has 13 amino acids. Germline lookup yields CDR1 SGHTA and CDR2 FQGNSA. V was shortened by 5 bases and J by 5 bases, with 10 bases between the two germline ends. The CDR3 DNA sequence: TGTGCCAGCAGCCCCTGGACCAACAATGAGCAGTTCTTC. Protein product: CASSPWTNNEQFF. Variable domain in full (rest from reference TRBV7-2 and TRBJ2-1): GAGVSQSPSNKVTEKGKDVELRCDPISGHTALYWYRQSLGQGLEFLIYFQGNSAPDKSGLPSDRFSAERTGGSVSTLTIQRTQQEDSAVYLCASSPWTNNEQFFGPGTRLTVL.

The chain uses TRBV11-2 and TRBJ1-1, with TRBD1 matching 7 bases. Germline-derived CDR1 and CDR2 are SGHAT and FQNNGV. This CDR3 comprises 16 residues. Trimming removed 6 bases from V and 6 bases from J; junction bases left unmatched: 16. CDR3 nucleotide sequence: TGTGCCAGCAGTCCATCCAGGGGGTTGGTGAAATCTGAAGCTTTCTTT. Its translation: CASSPSRGLVKSEAFF.

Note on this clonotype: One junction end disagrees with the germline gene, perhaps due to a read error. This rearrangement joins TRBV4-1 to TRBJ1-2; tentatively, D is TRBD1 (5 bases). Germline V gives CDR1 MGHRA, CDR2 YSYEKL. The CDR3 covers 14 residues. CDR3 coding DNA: TGCGCCAGCAACCAAGGGGATAGGAACTATGGCCACACCTTC. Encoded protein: CASNQGDRNYGHTF.

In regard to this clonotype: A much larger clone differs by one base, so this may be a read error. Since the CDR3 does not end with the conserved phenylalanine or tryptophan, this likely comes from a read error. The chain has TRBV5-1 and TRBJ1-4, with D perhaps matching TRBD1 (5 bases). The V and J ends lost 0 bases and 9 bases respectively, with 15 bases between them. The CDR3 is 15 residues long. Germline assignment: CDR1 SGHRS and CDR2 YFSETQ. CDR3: CASSLDPGLAKKLFS. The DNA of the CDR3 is TGCGCCAGCAGCTTGGATCCGGGACTGGCTAAAAAACTGTTTTCT.

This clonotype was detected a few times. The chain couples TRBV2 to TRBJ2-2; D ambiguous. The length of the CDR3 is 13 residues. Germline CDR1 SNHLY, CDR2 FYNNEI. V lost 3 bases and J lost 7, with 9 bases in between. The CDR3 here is CASSDSGFGELFF. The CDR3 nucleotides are TGTGCCAGCAGTGATTCTGGGTTCGGGGAGCTGTTTTTT.

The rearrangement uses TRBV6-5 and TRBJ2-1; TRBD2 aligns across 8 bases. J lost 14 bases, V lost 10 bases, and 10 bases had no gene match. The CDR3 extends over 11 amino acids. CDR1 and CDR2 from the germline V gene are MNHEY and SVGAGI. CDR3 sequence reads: CAIGRGTSKFF. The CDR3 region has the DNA TGTGCCATTGGGAGAGGGACTAGTAAGTTCTTC.

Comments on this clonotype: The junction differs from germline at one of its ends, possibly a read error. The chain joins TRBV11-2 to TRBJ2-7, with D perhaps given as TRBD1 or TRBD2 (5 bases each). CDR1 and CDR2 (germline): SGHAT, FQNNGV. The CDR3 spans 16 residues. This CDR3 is CASSFHGGRSSYEQYF. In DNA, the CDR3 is TGTGCCAGCAGTTTTCATGGGGGTCGAAGCTCCTACGAGCAATACTTC.

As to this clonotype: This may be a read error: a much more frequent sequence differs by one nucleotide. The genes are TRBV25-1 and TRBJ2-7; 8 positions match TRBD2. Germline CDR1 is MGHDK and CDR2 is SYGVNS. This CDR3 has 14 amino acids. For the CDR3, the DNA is TGTGCCAGCAGCCTGTCTGCGGGAGGATACGAGCAGTGCTTC. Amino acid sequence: CASSLSAGGYEQCF.

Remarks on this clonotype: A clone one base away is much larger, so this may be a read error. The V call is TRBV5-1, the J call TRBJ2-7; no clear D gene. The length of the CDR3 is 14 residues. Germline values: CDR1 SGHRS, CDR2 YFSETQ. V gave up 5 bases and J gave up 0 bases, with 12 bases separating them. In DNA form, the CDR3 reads TGCGCCAGCAGTCACTATTCAGTCTCCTACGAGCAGTACTTC. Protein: CASSHYSVSYEQYF. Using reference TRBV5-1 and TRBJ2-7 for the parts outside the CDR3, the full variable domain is KAGVTQTPRYLIKTRGQQVTLSCSPISGHRSVSWYQQTPGQGLQFLFEYFSETQRNKGNFPGRFSGRQFSNSRSEMNVSTLELGDSALYLCASSHYSVSYEQYFGPGTRLTVT.